This T cell receptor beta chain was recovered during a study of T cells in Graves' hyperthyroidism and ophthalmopathy. Newly diagnosed hyperthyroidism patients aged 18 to 65 years had disease lasting under 2 months. It was uncontrolled infection, other autoimmune disease, pregnancy or lactation that excluded patients. The blood sample was taken at first hyperthyroidism diagnosis, before any ophthalmopathy symptoms. An approximately 10 ml volume of fresh peripheral blood provided the PBMCs. The TCR beta CDR3 regions underwent amplification using RNA transcripts as the source. TCR CDR3 underwent first-round RT-PCR with the HTBI primer set. TCRdb redid the calling of the multiplex PCR reads with MiXCR, one entry per CDR3 protein. The sample shows 250,000 to 300,000 distinct CDR3 sequences, about 15% of them seen only once. This clonotype was obtained from a woman in her forties or fifties with Graves' hyperthyroidism that later progressed to Graves' ophthalmopathy. The specimen sequenced was blood.

The CDR3 here is CASSPTSGAEQFF. The DNA for the CDR3 is TGTGCCAGCAGCCCGACTAGCGGCGCCGAGCAGTTCTTC. This chain links TRBV11-2 with TRBJ2-1, with 9 positions matching TRBD2. Per the germline V gene, CDR1 is SGHAT and CDR2 is FQNNGV. Trimming cost V 5 bases and J 10 bases; bases outside gene matches: 6. This CDR3 spans 13 amino acids.